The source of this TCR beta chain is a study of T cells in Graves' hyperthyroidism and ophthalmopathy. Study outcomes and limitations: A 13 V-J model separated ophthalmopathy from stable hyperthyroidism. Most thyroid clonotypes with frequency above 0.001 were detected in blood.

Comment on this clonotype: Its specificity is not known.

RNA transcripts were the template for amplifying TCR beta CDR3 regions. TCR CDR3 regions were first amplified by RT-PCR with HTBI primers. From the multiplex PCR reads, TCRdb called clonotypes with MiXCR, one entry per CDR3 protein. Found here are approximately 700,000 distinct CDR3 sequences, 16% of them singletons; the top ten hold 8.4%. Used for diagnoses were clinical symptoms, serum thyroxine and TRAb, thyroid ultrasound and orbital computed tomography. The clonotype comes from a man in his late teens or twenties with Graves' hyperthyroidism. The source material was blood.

CDR3 nucleotide sequence: TGTGCCACCGACCGGGGCCTAGCGGGAGTGATAGATACGCAGTATTTT. Translated, it gives CATDRGLAGVIDTQYF. V and J are TRBV10-3 and TRBJ2-3; 10 nucleotides match TRBD2. CDR1 and CDR2 from the germline V gene are ENHRY and SYGVKD. This CDR3 has 16 residues. The ends lost 10 bases at V and 5 bases at J; junction bases unmatched: 15.